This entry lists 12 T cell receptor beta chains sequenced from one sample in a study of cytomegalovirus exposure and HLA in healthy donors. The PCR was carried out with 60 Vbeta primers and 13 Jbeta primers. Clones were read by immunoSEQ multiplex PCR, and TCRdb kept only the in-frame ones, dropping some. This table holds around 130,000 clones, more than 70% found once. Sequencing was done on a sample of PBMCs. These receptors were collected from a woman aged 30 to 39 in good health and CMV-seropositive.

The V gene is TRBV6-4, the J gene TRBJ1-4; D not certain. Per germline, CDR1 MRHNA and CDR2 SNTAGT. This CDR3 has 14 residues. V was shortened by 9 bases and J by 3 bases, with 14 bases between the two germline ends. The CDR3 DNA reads TGTGCCAGGCTCAGAGGGTTAGCTAATGAAAAACTGTTTTTT. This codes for CARLRGLANEKLFF.

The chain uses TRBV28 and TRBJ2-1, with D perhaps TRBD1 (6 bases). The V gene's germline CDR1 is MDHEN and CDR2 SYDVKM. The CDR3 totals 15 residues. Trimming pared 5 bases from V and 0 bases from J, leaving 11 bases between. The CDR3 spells CASSTTGSSYNEQFF. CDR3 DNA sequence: TGTGCCAGCAGTACCACAGGGAGCTCCTACAATGAGCAGTTCTTC.

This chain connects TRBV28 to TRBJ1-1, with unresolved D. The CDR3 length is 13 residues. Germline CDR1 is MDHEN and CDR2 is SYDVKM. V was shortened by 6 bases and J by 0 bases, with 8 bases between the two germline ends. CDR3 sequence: CASRDSMNTEAFF. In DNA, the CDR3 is TGTGCCAGCAGGGACTCCATGAACACTGAAGCTTTCTTT. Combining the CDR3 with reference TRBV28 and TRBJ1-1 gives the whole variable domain DVKVTQSSRYLVKRTGEKVFLECVQDMDHENMFWYRQDPGLGLRLIYFSYDVKMKEKGDIPEGYSVSREKKERFSLILESASTNQTSMYLCASRDSMNTEAFFGQGTRLTVV.

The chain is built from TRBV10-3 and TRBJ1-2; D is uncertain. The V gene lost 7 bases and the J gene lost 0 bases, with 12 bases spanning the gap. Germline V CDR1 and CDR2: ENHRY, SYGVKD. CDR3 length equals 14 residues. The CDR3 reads CAIKGTATNYGYTF. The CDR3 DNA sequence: TGTGCCATCAAAGGAACAGCTACTAACTATGGCTACACCTTC.

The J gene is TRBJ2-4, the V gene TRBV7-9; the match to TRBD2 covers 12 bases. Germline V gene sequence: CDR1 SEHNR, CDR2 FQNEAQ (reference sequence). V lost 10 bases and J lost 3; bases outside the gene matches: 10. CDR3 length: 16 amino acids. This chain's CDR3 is CANRVRTSGDKNIQYF. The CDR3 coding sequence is TGTGCCAACAGGGTACGGACTAGCGGGGACAAAAACATTCAGTACTTC.

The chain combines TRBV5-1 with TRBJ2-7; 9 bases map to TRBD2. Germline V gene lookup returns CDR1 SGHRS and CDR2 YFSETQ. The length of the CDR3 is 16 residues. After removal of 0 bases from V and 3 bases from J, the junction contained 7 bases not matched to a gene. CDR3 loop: CASSLAASGEIYEQYF. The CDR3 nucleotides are TGCGCCAGCAGCTTGGCAGCTAGCGGGGAAATCTACGAGCAGTACTTC.

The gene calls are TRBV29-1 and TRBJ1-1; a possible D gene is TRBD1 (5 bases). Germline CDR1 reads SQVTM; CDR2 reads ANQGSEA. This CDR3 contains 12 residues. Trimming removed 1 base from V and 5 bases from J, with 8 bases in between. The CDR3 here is CSVEGGLTEAFF. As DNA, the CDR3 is TGCAGCGTTGAAGGGGGCCTAACTGAAGCTTTCTTT.

The CDR3 spells CASSEALRGVGDTQYF. The CDR3 DNA reads as TGTGCCAGCAGTGAAGCGCTTCGGGGGGTTGGAGATACGCAGTATTTT. The rearrangement uses TRBV6-1 and TRBJ2-3, with 7 positions matching TRBD2. This CDR3 region has 16 residues. J gave up 5 bases and V 0 bases, and 8 bases lay outside the gene matches. Per germline, CDR1 MNHNS and CDR2 SASEGT.

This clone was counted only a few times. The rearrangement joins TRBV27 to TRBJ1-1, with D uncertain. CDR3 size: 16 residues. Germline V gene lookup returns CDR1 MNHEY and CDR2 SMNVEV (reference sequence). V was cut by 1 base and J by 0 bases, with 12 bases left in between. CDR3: CASSLYGSLMNTEAFF. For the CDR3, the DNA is TGTGCCAGCAGTTTATACGGTTCCCTCATGAACACTGAAGCTTTCTTT.

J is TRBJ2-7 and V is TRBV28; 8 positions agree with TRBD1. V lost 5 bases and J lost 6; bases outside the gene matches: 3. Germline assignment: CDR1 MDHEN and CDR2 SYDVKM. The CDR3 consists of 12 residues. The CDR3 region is CASSTDRGEQYF. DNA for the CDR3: TGTGCCAGCAGTACCGACAGGGGCGAGCAGTACTTC.

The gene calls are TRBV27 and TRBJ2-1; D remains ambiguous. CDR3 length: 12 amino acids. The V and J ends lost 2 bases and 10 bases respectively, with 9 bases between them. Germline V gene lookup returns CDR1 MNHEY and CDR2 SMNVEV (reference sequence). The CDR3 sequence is CASSLGDWEQFF. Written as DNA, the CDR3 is TGTGCCAGCAGTTTAGGAGACTGGGAGCAGTTCTTC.

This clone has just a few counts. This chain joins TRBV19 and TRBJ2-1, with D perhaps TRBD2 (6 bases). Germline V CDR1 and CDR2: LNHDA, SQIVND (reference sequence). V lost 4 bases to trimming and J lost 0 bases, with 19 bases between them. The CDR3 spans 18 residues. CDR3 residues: CASSKGMRTSSSYNEQFF. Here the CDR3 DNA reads TGTGCCAGTAGTAAGGGGATGAGAACTAGCAGCTCCTACAATGAGCAGTTCTTC.